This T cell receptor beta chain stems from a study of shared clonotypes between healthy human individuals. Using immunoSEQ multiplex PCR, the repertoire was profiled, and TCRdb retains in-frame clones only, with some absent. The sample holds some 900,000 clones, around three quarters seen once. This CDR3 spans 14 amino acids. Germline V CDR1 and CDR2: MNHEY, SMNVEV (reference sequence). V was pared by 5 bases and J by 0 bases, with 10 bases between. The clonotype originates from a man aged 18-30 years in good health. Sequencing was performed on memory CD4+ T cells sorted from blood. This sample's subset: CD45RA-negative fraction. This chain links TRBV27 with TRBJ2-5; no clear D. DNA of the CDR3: TGTGCCAGCAGTCCCCGGACGAACCAAGAGACCCAGTACTTC. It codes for CASSPRTNQETQYF.